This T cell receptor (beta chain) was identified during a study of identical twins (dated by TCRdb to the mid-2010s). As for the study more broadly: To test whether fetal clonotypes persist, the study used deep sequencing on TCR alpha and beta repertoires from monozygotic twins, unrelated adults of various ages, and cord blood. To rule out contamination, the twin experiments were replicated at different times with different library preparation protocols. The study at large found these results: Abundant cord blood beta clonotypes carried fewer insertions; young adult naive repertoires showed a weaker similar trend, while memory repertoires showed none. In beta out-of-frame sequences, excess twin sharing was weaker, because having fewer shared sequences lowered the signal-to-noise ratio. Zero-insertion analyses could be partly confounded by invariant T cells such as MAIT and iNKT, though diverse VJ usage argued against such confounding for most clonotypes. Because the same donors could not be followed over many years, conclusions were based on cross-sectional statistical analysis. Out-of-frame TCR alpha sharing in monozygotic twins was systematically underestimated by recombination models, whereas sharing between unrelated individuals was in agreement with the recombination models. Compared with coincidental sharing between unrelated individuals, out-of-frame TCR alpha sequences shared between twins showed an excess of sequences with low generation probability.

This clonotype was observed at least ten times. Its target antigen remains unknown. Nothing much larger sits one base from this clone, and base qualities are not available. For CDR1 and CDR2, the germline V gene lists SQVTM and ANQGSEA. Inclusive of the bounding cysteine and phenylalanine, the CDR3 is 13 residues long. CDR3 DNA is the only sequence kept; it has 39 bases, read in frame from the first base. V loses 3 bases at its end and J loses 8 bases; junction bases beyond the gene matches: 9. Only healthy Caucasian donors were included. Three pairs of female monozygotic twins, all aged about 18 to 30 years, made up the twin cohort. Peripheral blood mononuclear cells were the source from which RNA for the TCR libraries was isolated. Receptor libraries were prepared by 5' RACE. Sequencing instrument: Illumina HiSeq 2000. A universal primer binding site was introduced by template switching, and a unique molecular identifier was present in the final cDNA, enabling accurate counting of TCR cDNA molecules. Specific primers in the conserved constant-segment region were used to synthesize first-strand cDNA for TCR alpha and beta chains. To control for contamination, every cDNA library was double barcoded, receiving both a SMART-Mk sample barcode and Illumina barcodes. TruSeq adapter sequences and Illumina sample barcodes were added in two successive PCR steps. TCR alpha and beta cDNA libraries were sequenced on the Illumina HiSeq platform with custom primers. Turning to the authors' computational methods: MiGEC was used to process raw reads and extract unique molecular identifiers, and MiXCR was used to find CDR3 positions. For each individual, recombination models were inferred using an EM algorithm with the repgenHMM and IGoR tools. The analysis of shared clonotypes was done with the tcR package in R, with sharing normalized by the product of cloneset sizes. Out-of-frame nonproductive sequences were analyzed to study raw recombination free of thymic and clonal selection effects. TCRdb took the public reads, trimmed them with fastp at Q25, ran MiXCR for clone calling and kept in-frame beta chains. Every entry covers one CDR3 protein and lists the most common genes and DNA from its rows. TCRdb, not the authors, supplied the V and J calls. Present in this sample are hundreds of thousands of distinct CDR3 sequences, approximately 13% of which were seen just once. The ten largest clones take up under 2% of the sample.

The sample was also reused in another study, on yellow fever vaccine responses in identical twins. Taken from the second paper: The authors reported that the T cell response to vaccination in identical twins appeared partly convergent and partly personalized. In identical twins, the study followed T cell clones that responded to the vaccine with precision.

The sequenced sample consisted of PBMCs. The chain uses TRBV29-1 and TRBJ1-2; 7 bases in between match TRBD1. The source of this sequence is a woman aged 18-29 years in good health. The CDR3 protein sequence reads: CSVDEGAPQGYTF. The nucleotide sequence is TGCAGCGTTGATGAGGGGGCCCCACAGGGCTACACCTTC.